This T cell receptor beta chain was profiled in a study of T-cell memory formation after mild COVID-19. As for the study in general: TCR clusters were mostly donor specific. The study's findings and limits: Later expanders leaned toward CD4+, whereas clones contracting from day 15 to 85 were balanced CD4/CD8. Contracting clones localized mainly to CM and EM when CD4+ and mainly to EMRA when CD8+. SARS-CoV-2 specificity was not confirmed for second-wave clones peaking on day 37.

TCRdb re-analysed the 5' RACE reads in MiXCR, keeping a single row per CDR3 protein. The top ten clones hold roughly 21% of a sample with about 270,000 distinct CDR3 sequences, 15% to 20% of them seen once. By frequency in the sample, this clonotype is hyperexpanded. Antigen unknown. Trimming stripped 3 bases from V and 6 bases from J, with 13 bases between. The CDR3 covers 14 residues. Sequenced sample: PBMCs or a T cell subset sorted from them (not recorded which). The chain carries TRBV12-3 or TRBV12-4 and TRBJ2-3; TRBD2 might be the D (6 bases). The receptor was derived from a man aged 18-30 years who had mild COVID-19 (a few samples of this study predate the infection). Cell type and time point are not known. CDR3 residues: CASSLGGVGDTQYF. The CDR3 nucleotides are TGTGCCAGCAGTTTGGGCGGGGTAGGGGATACGCAGTATTTT.